Each of the 29 T cell receptor beta chains below was sequenced from the same sample in a study of lymphopenia after photon versus proton radiotherapy (dated by TCRdb to between 2018 and 2021). Library creation used the immunoSEQ multiplex PCR assay. Sourced from immuneACCESS, this table was stored by TCRdb with only in-frame sequences that have V and J called. A share of the clones is absent; for the studies checked, an unresolved V gene accounts for under half, and the remainder has no known explanation. Recorded for this sample are some 27,000 clones; around 87% of them occurred a single time. The ten top clones hold around 47% of the sample. Sequences were derived from peripheral blood, sampled from a patient treated with proton-based radiotherapy. The receptors here all came from a woman aged 60-75 years with cholangiocarcinoma. Some clones in this sample may be carry-over from other donors' samples.

The chain couples TRBV5-1 to TRBJ1-1, with TRBD1 matching 12 bases. There are 14 residues in the CDR3. The germline CDR1 and CDR2 sequences are SGHRS and YFSETQ. V lost 6 bases, J lost 5 bases, and 5 bases stayed unmatched. CDR3 bases: TGCGCCAGCAAGGGACAGGGGGCGAGTACTGAAGCTTTCTTT. This codes for CASKGQGASTEAFF. Combining the CDR3 with reference TRBV5-1 and TRBJ1-1 gives the whole variable domain KAGVTQTPRYLIKTRGQQVTLSCSPISGHRSVSWYQQTPGQGLQFLFEYFSETQRNKGNFPGRFSGRQFSNSRSEMNVSTLELGDSALYLCASKGQGASTEAFFGQGTRLTVV.

CDR3 nucleotides: TGTGCCAGTAGTATTGCATTCGGGGAAATGGGGGCTTTCTTT. It specifies CASSIAFGEMGAFF. V gene TRBV19 combines with J gene TRBJ1-1, with D uncertain. Germline V gene data show CDR1 as LNHDA and CDR2 as SQIVND (reference sequence). The length of the CDR3 is 14 residues. V lost 3 bases, J lost 11 bases, and 19 bases lay in between.

The chain joins TRBV7-9 to TRBJ2-7; the D is unclear. V was pared by 5 bases and J by 0 bases, with 11 bases between. The CDR3 covers 14 residues. In germline, CDR1 is SEHNR, CDR2 FQNEAQ (reference sequence). The CDR3 sequence is CASSQTASSYEQYF. Here the CDR3 DNA reads TGTGCCAGCAGCCAGACGGCGAGCTCCTACGAGCAGTACTTC.

The gene calls are TRBV5-1 and TRBJ2-5, with 8 bases matching TRBD2. The CDR3 consists of 18 residues. V gave up 1 base and J gave up 3 bases; unmatched junction bases: 14. The germline V gene has CDR1 SGHRS and CDR2 YFSETQ. As DNA, the CDR3 is TGCGCCAGCAGCTTGATGTATCCCTTAGCGGGACCAAAAGAGACCCAGTACTTC. Encoded protein: CASSLMYPLAGPKETQYF.

This chain links TRBV5-4 with TRBJ2-3, with D tentatively TRBD1 or TRBD2 (6 bases each). The germline V gene has CDR1 SGHNT and CDR2 YYREEE (reference sequence). Trimming shortened V by 6 bases and J by 4 bases, and 15 bases separated the two germline ends. The CDR3 covers 14 residues. The CDR3 DNA follows: TGTGCCAGCACCCTGGGGGGCGGCGCAGATACGCAGTATTTT. It specifies CASTLGGGADTQYF.

The CDR3 spells CASSFGDFSTYNEQFF. DNA of the CDR3: TGTGCCAGCAGCTTTGGGGACTTTTCCACCTACAATGAGCAGTTCTTC. The chain employs TRBV7-7 and TRBJ2-1, with D maybe TRBD2 (6 bases). V lost 3 bases, J lost 2 bases, and 14 bases lay in between. CDR3 length equals 16 residues. The V gene's germline CDR1 is SSHAT and CDR2 FNYEAQ (reference sequence).

This chain links TRBV7-8 with TRBJ2-1, with D maybe TRBD2 (6 bases). V lost 0 bases and J 6 bases, leaving 9 bases between the germline ends. The CDR3 length is 14 residues. CDR1 and CDR2 from the germline V gene are SGHVS and FQNEAQ. The CDR3 nucleotides are TGTGCCAGCAGCTTAGCGGGTAGCGGCAATGAGCAGTTCTTC. This codes for CASSLAGSGNEQFF.

This clone was picked up one time. V and J are TRBV7-9 and TRBJ1-2; D is perhaps TRBD1 (6 bases). Germline lookup yields CDR1 SEHNR and CDR2 FQNEAQ (reference sequence). V shed 5 bases and J shed 5 bases, with 12 bases lying between them. The CDR3 has 13 residues. The CDR3 DNA follows: TGTGCCAGCAGCCCCGGGACACCATATGGCTACACCTTC. It is translated as CASSPGTPYGYTF. Using reference TRBV7-9 and TRBJ1-2 for the parts outside the CDR3, the full variable domain is DTGVSQNPRHKITKRGQNVTFRCDPISEHNRLYWYRQTLGQGPEFLTYFQNEAQLEKSRLLSDRFSAERPKGSFSTLEIQRTEQGDSAMYLCASSPGTPYGYTFGSGTRLTVV.

The chain links TRBV5-1 to TRBJ2-3, with D possibly being TRBD1 (5 bases). The V end was cut by 5 bases, the J end by 2 bases, with 15 bases between. CDR1 is SGHRS and CDR2 is YFSETQ in the germline V gene. CDR3 length equals 15 residues. CDR3 in DNA: TGCGCCAGCAGGTATCAGGGTGAACCCACAGATACGCAGTATTTT. Encoded protein: CASRYQGEPTDTQYF. Full variable domain (remainder filled in from reference TRBV5-1 and TRBJ2-3): KAGVTQTPRYLIKTRGQQVTLSCSPISGHRSVSWYQQTPGQGLQFLFEYFSETQRNKGNFPGRFSGRQFSNSRSEMNVSTLELGDSALYLCASRYQGEPTDTQYFGPGTRLTVL.

The V and J genes are TRBV4-1 and TRBJ2-2; D not certain. Trimming shortened V by 0 bases and J by 4 bases, and 9 bases separated the two germline ends. The CDR3 length is 15 residues. Germline CDR1 MGHRA, CDR2 YSYEKL. CDR3 loop: CASSQDLASTGELFF. The CDR3 nucleotides read TGCGCCAGCAGCCAAGATCTTGCTTCCACCGGGGAGCTGTTTTTT.

This clone was detected only once. The rearrangement uses TRBV7-3 and TRBJ2-1; D uncertain. Germline CDR1 and CDR2: SGHTA and FQGTGA. V gave up 0 bases and J gave up 4 bases, with 10 bases separating them. CDR3 length equals 15 residues. The chain's CDR3 is CASSLTSGVYNEQFF. CDR3 sequence (DNA): TGTGCCAGCAGCTTAACGAGTGGGGTATACAATGAGCAGTTCTTC.

The chain couples TRBV10-1 to TRBJ2-5, with TRBD1 as a possible D gene (6 bases). V dropped 2 bases and J dropped 4 bases, with 11 bases sitting between them. CDR1 WNHNN and CDR2 SYGVQD come from the germline V gene (reference sequence). CDR3 length: 14 amino acids. This chain's CDR3 is CASSERGTAETQYF. CDR3 coding DNA: TGCGCCAGCAGTGAGAGGGGGACGGCAGAGACCCAGTACTTC.

This chain uses TRBV29-1 with TRBJ1-1; D not certain. Germline CDR1 and CDR2: SQVTM and ANQGSEA. This CDR3 has 13 amino acids. The V end lost 2 bases, the J end lost 1 base, and 8 bases lay between the germline ends. The CDR3 sequence is CSVERFQNTEAFF. Here the CDR3 DNA reads TGCAGCGTTGAAAGATTTCAGAACACTGAAGCTTTCTTT.

V and J are TRBV10-3 and TRBJ1-1; D is ambiguous. The V gene lost 6 bases and the J gene lost 8 bases, with 13 bases spanning the gap. CDR3 length: 12 amino acids. Germline assignment: CDR1 ENHRY and CDR2 SYGVKD. Written as DNA, the CDR3 is TGTGCCATCAGCCCCGGAGCGGGAGAAGCTTTCTTT. This gives the protein CAISPGAGEAFF.

This clone was recorded only once. J is TRBJ2-5 and V is TRBV7-7, with D tentatively TRBD2 (5 bases). CDR3 length: 14 residues. Germline values: CDR1 SSHAT, CDR2 FNYEAQ (reference sequence). Trimming removed 0 bases from V and 5 bases from J, with 10 bases in between. The CDR3 reads CASSLAGEGETQYF. DNA of the CDR3: TGTGCCAGCAGCTTAGCGGGAGAGGGTGAGACCCAGTACTTC.

This clone has a single count. This chain links TRBV5-5 with TRBJ2-2; D not certain. CDR1 is SGHKS, CDR2 YYEKEE, per germline (reference sequence). The V end lost 2 bases, the J end lost 2 bases, and 10 bases lay between the germline ends. This CDR3 has 15 residues. The CDR3 spells CASSLRSSNTGELFF. CDR3 sequence (DNA): TGTGCCAGCAGCTTAAGGTCCTCAAACACCGGGGAGCTGTTTTTT.

CDR3 coding DNA: TGTGCCTGGAAGGGCTCTGGAAACACCATATATTTT. This encodes CAWKGSGNTIYF. The J gene is TRBJ1-3, the V gene TRBV30; D not certain. Germline V gene data show CDR1 as GTSNPN and CDR2 as SVGIG (reference sequence). This CDR3 has 12 amino acids. The V and J ends lost 4 bases and 0 bases respectively, with 4 bases between them.

V is TRBV7-9 and J is TRBJ2-3; 12 nucleotides line up with TRBD2. The CDR3 has 15 residues. The germline CDR1 and CDR2 sequences are SEHNR and FQNEAQ (reference sequence). Trimming cost V 6 bases and J 4 bases; bases outside gene matches: 5. The DNA of the CDR3 is TGTGCCAGCAGACACCGACTAGCGGGAGCAGATACGCAGTATTTT. Amino acids: CASRHRLAGADTQYF.

The sample holds a few counts of this clone. V gene TRBV7-6 combines with J gene TRBJ1-6; D is ambiguous. This CDR3 has 13 residues. The germline V gene encodes CDR1 SGHVS and CDR2 FNYEAQ. Trimming shortened V by 4 bases and J by 7 bases, and 8 bases separated the two germline ends. The DNA of the CDR3 is TGTGCCAGCAGCTACGACCTCAATTCACCCCTCCACTTT. Its protein product is CASSYDLNSPLHF.

This clone came up once. The V and J genes are TRBV11-2 and TRBJ2-7; possible D gene TRBD2, 5 bases. This CDR3 contains 14 residues. V was clipped by 6 bases and J by 3 bases, with 15 bases between them. The germline gives CDR1 SGHAT, CDR2 FQNNGV. The CDR3 nucleotides are TGTGCCAGCAGTCAAAAGGAGGTCGTCTACGAGCAGTACTTC. Its translation: CASSQKEVVYEQYF.

This chain links TRBV6-1 with TRBJ1-5, with TRBD1 matching 9 bases. The trim removed 10 bases at V and 6 bases at J, leaving 10 bases unmatched. The CDR3 sequence is 14 residues long. In germline, CDR1 is MNHNS, CDR2 SASEGT. The CDR3 DNA reads as TGTGCCACCAGAAAAGAGACAGGGGGTCAGCCCCAGCATTTT. Its protein product is CATRKETGGQPQHF.

The chain has TRBV11-2 and TRBJ2-1, with 9 positions matching TRBD2. V shed 0 bases, J shed 6 bases, and the junction held 12 bases outside the gene matches. Germline V gene lookup returns CDR1 SGHAT and CDR2 FQNNGV. This CDR3 has 18 residues. CDR3 amino acids: CASSLDWPPPAGGNEQFF. Written as DNA, the CDR3 is TGTGCCAGCAGCTTAGATTGGCCCCCTCCAGCGGGAGGCAATGAGCAGTTCTTC.

V gene TRBV11-2 combines with J gene TRBJ2-5; D is undetermined. CDR1 is SGHAT, CDR2 FQNNGV, per germline. The V end was cut by 0 bases, the J end by 5 bases, with 10 bases between. The CDR3 extends over 14 amino acids. The CDR3 protein is CASSLDSWKETQYF. The CDR3, as DNA: TGTGCCAGCAGCTTAGACAGTTGGAAGGAGACCCAGTACTTC.

This chain connects TRBV4-3 to TRBJ2-1, with TRBD2 as a possible D gene (5 bases). CDR1 and CDR2 (germline): LGHNA, YSLEER. The CDR3 spans 15 residues. The ends were cut back, 6 bases at V and 2 bases at J, with 14 bases in the middle. In nucleotides, the CDR3 is TGCGCCAGCAGTGCCGGGGAAGTCACCTACAATGAGCAGTTCTTC. As protein: CASSAGEVTYNEQFF.

V is TRBV21-1 and J is TRBJ2-3; TRBD2, the table's D call, lacks a check against the DNA. TRBV21-1 is a recognized pseudogene. The CDR3 is 16 amino acids. CDR3 residues: CASSKAASGRGDTQYF. The CDR3 region has the DNA TGTGCCAGCAGCAAAGCCGCTAGCGGGAGAGGCGATACGCAGTATTTT.

The V call is TRBV6-6, the J call TRBJ1-4; D is unclear. The V gene lost 8 bases and the J gene lost 8 bases, with 9 bases spanning the gap. Germline CDR1 and CDR2: MNHNY and SVGAGI (reference sequence). This CDR3 has 11 residues. CDR3 in DNA: TGTGCCAGCCTCCTTGGGGAAAAACTGTTTTTT. Translating it yields CASLLGEKLFF.

This clone was counted between two and nine times. The J gene is TRBJ1-2, the V gene TRBV19, with D maybe TRBD1 (5 bases). Germline V gene data show CDR1 as LNHDA and CDR2 as SQIVND (reference sequence). This CDR3 region has 15 residues. Trimming removed 7 bases from V and 2 bases from J, with 17 bases in between. CDR3 loop: CASTLSRGLNYGYTF. CDR3 nucleotides: TGTGCCAGTACCCTCAGTCGGGGCTTGAACTATGGCTACACCTTC.

The rearrangement uses TRBV23-1 and TRBJ1-2; D is perhaps TRBD1 (5 bases). TRBV23-1 is known as an ORF, though its function is uncertain. Trimming pared 0 bases from V and 4 bases from J, leaving 9 bases between. CDR3 length: 14 amino acids. The CDR3 region is CASSQSGVRYGYTF. The CDR3 nucleotides are TGCGCCAGCAGTCAATCGGGGGTTCGCTATGGCTACACCTTC.

In regard to this clone: This sample also contains other DNA sequences that code for the same CDR3. The V and J genes are TRBV6-1 and TRBJ1-1; TRBD1 might be the D (6 bases). The CDR3 has 13 amino acids. CDR1 is MNHNS and CDR2 is SASEGT in the germline V gene. The germline V and J ends were trimmed by 6 bases and 2 bases, with 10 bases remaining between them. CDR3 amino acids: CASRVQGNTEAFF. In DNA, the CDR3 is TGTGCCAGCAGAGTACAGGGTAACACTGAAGCTTTCTTT.